This T cell receptor (beta chain) was captured by sequencing in a study of shared clonotypes between healthy human individuals. Overall study context: Each donor contributed plates that comprised three CD4 naive, three CD4 memory, two CD8 naive and one CD8 memory.

Comments on this clone: Its matching antigen is unknown.

As processed by the authors: ImmunoSEQ sequences covered only the junction and lacked quality scores; filtering therefore differed. Profiled with immunoSEQ multiplex PCR; TCRdb holds only in-frame clones, not every one. That table gives V, J and clone size, and the DNA gave D and trimming. The data contain around 750,000 clones, about 74% of them singletons. CDR3 length: 15 residues. Deletions cut 2 bases from V and 2 bases from J, with 13 bases between. Germline CDR1 LNHDA, CDR2 SQIVND (reference sequence). Study-wide points: Compared with clonotypes that all four donors shared, non-shared clonotypes had lower generation probabilities. The naive CD4 repertoires of a handful of donors were compared, and about 5% of clonotypes were shared.

J is TRBJ2-7 and V is TRBV19; TRBD2 might be the D (5 bases). The sequencing input was memory CD4+ T cells sorted from blood. This sample's subset: CD45RA-negative fraction. This receptor was obtained from a woman in her twenties or thirties in good health. The CDR3 protein is CASSILFAGPYEQYF. In DNA, the CDR3 is TGTGCCAGTAGTATACTTTTCGCGGGTCCCTACGAGCAGTACTTC. The full variable domain, completed using reference TRBV19 and TRBJ2-7, is DGGITQSPKYLFRKEGQNVTLSCEQNLNHDAMYWYRQDPGQGLRLIYYSQIVNDFQKGDIAEGYSVSREKKESFPLTVTSAQKNPTAFYLCASSILFAGPYEQYFGPGTRLTVT.